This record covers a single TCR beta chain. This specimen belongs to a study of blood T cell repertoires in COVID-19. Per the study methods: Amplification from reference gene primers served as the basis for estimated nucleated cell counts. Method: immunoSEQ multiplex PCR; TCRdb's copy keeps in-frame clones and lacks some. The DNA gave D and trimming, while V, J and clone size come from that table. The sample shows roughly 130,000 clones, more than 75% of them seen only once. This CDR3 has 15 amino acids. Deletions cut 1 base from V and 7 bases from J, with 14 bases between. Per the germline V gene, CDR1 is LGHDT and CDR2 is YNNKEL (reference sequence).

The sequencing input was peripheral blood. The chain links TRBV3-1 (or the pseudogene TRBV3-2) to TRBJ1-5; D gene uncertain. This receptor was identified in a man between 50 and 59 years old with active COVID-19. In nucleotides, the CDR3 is TGTGCCAGCAGCCAAGGGTCCGGGGTTAGGCAGCCCCAGCATTTT. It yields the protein CASSQGSGVRQPQHF.